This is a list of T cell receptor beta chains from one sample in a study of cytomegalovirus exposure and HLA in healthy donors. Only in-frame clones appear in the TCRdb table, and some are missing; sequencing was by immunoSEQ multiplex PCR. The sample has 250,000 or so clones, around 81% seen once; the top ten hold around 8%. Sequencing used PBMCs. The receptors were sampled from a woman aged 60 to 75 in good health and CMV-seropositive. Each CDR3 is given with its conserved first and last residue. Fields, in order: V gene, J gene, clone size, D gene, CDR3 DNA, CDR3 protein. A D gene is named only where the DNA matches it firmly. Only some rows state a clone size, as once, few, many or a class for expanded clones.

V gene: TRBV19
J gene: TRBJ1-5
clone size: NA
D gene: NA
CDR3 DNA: TGTGCCAGTAGTGAGTTCCCCAGGGTAAACCAGCCCCAGCATTTT
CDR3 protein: CASSEFPRVNQPQHF

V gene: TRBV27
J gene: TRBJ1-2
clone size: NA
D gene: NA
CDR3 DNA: TGTGCCAGCAGTTGGACAGTAAACTCCGGGTCTTATGGCTACACCTTC
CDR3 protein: CASSWTVNSGSYGYTF

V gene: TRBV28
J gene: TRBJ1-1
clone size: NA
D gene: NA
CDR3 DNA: TGTGCCAGCAGTCTTCCCCGGTACGTCACTGAAGCTTTCTTT
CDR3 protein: CASSLPRYVTEAFF

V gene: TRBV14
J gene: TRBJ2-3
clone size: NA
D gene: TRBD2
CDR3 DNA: TGTGCCAGCAGCACTTCGCCGGGACTAGCGCCCGATACGCAGTATTTT
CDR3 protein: CASSTSPGLAPDTQYF

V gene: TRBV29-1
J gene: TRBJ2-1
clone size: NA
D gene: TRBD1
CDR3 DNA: TGCAGCGTTGATTGGGACAGGGGGTACAATGAGCAGTTCTTC
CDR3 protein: CSVDWDRGYNEQFF

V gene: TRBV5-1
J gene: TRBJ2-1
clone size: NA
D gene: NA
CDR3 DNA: TGCGCCAGCAGGGAGCGCACCTACAATGAGCAGTTCTTC
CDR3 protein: CASRERTYNEQFF

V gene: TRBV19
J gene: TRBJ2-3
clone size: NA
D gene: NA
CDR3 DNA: TGTGCCATAAAGAGCCGGGGCACAGATACGCAGTATTTT
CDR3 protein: CAIKSRGTDTQYF

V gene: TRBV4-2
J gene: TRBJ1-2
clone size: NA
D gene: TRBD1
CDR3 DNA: TGTGCCAGCAGCCAGACAGGGTCGGACTATGGCTACACCTTC
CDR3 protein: CASSQTGSDYGYTF

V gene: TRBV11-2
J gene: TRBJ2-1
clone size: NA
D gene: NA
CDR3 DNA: TGTGCCAGCAGCTTCGGGGAGCCCTACAATGAGCAGTTCTTC
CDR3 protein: CASSFGEPYNEQFF

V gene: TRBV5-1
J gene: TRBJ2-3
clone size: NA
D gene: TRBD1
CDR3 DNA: TGCGCCAGCAGCGACCCGACAGGGAGAGCTAACCCATACACAGATACGCAGTATTTT
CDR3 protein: CASSDPTGRANPYTDTQYF

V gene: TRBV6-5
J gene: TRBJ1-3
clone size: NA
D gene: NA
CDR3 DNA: TGTGCCAGCGGCCGACAAGGCTCTGGAAACACCATATATTTT
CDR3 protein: CASGRQGSGNTIYF

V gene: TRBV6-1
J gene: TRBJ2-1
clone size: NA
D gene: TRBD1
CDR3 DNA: TGTGCCAGCAGTGACAACAGGGGACAGAGCTCCTACAATGAGCAGTTCTTC
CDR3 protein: CASSDNRGQSSYNEQFF

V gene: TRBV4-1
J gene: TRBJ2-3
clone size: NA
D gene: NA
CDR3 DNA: TGCGCCAGCAGCCAGGCGGGAACAGATACGCAGTATTTT
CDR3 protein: CASSQAGTDTQYF

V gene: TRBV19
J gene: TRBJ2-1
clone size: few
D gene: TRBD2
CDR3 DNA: TGTGCCAGTAGTTTAGGGACTAGCGGGAGGGACAATGAGCAGTTCTTC
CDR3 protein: CASSLGTSGRDNEQFF

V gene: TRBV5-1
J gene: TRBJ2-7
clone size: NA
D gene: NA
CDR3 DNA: TGCGCCAGCAGCTTGTACGGTGCGGGTACCCCCTACGAGCAGTACTTC
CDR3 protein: CASSLYGAGTPYEQYF

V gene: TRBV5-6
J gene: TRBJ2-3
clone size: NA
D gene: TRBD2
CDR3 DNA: TGTGCCAGCAGCTTACTAGCGGGAGTGGCAGATACGCAGTATTTT
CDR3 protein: CASSLLAGVADTQYF

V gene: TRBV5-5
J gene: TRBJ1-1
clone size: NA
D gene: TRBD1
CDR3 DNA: TGTGCCAGCAGCTTGGACCGGAGGGGGCTCAACACTGAAGCTTTCTTT
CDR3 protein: CASSLDRRGLNTEAFF

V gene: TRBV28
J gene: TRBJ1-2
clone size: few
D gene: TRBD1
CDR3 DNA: TGTGCCAGCAGTACACCGGGACAGGGGGCTAAAAACTATGGCTACACCTTC
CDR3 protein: CASSTPGQGAKNYGYTF

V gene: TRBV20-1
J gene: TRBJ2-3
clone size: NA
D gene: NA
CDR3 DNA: TGCAGTGCTAGAGTATCGGATACGCAGTATTTT
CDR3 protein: CSARVSDTQYF

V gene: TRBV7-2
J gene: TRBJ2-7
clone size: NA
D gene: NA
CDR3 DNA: TGTGCCAGCAGCCGAGACAGTAGGTCCTACGAGCAGTACTTC
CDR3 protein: CASSRDSRSYEQYF

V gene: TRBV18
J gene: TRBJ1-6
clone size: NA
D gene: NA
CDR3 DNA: TGTGCCAGCTCAAAATCGGGATCACCCCTCCACTTT
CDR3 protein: CASSKSGSPLHF

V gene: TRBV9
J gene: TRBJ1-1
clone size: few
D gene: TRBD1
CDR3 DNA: TGTGCCAGCAGCAGACAGGGGCCCGACACTGAAGCTTTCTTT
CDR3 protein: CASSRQGPDTEAFF

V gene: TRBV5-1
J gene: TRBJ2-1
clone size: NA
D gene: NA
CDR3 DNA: TGCGCCAGCAGCGCCCGGACTGCTAATGAGCAGTTCTTC
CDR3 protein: CASSARTANEQFF

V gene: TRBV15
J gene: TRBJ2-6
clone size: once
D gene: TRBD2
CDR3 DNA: TGTGCCACCAGTCCGAAGGGAGGGAATGGGGCCAACGTCCTGACTTTC
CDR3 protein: CATSPKGGNGANVLTF

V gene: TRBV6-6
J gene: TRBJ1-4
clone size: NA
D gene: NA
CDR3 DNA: TGTGCCAGCAGTTACAGTCCCAGGAATGAAAAACTGTTTTTT
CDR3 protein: CASSYSPRNEKLFF

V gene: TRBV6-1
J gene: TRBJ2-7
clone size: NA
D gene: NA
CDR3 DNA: TGTGCCATCAGTGGTCGCGGAGACTCCTACGAGCAGTACTTC
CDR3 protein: CAISGRGDSYEQYF

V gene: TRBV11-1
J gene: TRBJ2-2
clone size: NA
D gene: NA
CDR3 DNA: TGTGCCAGCAGCTTCCAGGGTAACGGGGAGCTGTTTTTT
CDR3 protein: CASSFQGNGELFF

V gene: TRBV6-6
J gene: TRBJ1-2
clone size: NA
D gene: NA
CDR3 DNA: TGTGCCAGCACTAAAGCGGGGGATTATAGCTATGGCTACACCTTC
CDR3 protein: CASTKAGDYSYGYTF

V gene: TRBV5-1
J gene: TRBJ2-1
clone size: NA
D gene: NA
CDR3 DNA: TGCGCCAGCAGCTCCTCTAGCGCTAGTCGGTACAATGAGCAGTTCTTC
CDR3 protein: CASSSSSASRYNEQFF

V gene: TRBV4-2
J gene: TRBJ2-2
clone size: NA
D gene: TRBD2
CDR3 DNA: TGTGCCAGCAGCCCCTTGGGTGGCGGGAGTAACACCGGGGAGCTGTTTTTT
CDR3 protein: CASSPLGGGSNTGELFF

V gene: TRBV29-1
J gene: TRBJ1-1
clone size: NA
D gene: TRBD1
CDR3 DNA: TGCAGCGTTGGGGGTCGACAGGGGGCGAACACTGAAGCTTTCTTT
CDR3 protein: CSVGGRQGANTEAFF

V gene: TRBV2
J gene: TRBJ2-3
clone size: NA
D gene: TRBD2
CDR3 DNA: TGTGCCAGCATATTGCTAGCGGGAGATACGCAGTATTTT
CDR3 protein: CASILLAGDTQYF

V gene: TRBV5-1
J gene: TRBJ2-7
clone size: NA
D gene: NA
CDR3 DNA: TGCGCCAGCAGGGACAGAGCCTACGAGCAGTACTTC
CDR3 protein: CASRDRAYEQYF

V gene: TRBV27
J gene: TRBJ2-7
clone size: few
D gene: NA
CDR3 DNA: TGTGCCAGCGGGTACAGGGACCACGAGCAGTACTTC
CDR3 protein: CASGYRDHEQYF

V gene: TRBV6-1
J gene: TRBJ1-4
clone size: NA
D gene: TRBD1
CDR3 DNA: TGTGCCAGCAGTAGACAGGGGGGGAATGAAAAACTGTTTTTT
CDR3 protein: CASSRQGGNEKLFF

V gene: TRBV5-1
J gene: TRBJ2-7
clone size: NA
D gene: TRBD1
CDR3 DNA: TGCGCCAGCAGGGGACAGGGGGCCGCCTACGAGCAGTACTTC
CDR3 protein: CASRGQGAAYEQYF

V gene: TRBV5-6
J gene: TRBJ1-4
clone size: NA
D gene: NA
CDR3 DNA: TGTGCCAGCAGCTTTGGTCACAGACGTAATGAAAAACTGTTTTTT
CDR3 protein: CASSFGHRRNEKLFF

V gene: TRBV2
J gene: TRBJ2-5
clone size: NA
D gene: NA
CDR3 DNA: TGTGCCAGCAGTCTTAGTAGGGGGATCTCTGGGGGGACCCAGTACTTC
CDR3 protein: CASSLSRGISGGTQYF

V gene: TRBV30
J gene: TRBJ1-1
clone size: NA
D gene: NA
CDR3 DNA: TGTGCCTGTAACGTGGGCAGATTAACTGAAGCTTTCTTT
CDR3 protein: CACNVGRLTEAFF

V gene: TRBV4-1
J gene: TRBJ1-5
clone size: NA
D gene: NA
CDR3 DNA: TGCGCCAGCAGCCCGTCTTTTGCGGCGTATCAGCCCCAGCATTTT
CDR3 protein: CASSPSFAAYQPQHF

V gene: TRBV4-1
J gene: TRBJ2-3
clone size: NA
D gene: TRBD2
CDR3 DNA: TGCGCCAGCAGCCAATTAGCGGGAGTGACGGGAGATACGCAGTATTTT
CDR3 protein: CASSQLAGVTGDTQYF

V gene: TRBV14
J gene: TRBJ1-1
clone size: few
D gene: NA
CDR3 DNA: TGTGCCAGCAGCCTTTCTAGCGGGACTGAAGCTTTCTTT
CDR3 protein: CASSLSSGTEAFF

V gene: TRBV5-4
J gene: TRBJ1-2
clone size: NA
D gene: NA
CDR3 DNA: TGTGCCAGCAGCTTGAGCCAGGGGAACTATGGCTACACCTTC
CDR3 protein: CASSLSQGNYGYTF

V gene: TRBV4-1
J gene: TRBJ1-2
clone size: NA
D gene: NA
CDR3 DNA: TGCGCCAGCAGCCAAGATTCCCTCCTGGACAGAGACTTC
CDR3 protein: CASSQDSLLDRDF

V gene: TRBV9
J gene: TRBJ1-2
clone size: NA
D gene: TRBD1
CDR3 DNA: TGTGCCAGCAGCCCAGGGGGATGGGGTGGCTACACCTTC
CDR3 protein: CASSPGGWGGYTF

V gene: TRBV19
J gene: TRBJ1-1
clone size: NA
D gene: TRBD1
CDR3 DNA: TGTGCCAGTAGTACCCAACCGGACAGGGGGACTGAAGCTTTCTTT
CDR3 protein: CASSTQPDRGTEAFF

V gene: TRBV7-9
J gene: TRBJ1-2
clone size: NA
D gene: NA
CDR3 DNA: TGTGCCAGCAGCTTAGTCCTCGGCCCGGGGGGGAATCATGGCTACACCTTC
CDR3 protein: CASSLVLGPGGNHGYTF

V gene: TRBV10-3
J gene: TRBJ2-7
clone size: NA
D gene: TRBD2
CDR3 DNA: TGTGCCATCCGAACCACTAGCGGTAGCTCCTACGAGCAGTACTTC
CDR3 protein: CAIRTTSGSSYEQYF

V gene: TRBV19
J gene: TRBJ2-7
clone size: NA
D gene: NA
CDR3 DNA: TGTGCCAGTAGGATGGGACACAACGACCCTTACGAGCAGTACTTC
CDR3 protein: CASRMGHNDPYEQYF

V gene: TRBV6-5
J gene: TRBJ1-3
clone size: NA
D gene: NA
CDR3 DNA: TGTGCCAGCAGTTCCGGGACTTGGCGCTCTGGAAACACCATATATTTT
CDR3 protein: CASSSGTWRSGNTIYF

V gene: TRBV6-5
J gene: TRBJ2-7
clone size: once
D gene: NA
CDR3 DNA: TGTGCCAGCAGGGAGACCACGAGGGCCTACGAGCAGTACTTC
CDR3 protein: CASRETTRAYEQYF

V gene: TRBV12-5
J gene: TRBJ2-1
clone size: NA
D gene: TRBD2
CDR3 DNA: TGTGCTAGTGGTTTGAGCACTAGCGGGACCAATGAGCAGTTCTTC
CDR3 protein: CASGLSTSGTNEQFF

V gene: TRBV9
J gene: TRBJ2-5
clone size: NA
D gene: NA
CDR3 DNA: TGTGCCAGCAGCGTAGAGCTGGGCTCCTTAGAGACCCAGTACTTC
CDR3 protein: CASSVELGSLETQYF

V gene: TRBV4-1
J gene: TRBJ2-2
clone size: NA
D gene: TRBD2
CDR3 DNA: TGCGCCAGCAGCCAAGTGGCGGGAGTGGACACCGGGGAGCTGTTTTTT
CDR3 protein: CASSQVAGVDTGELFF

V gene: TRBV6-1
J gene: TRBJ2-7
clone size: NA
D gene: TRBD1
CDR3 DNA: TGTGCCAGCACCCAACAGGGGGCCTCCTACGAGCAGTACTTC
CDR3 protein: CASTQQGASYEQYF

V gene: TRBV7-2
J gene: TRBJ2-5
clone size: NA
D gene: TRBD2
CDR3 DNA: TGTGCCAGCACCTTTGGGGGACTACAGTACTTC
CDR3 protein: CASTFGGLQYF

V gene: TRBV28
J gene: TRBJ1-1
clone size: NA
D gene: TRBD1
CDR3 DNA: TGTGCCAGCAGCCCGGCCATGACAGGGGTGGACGCTTTCTTT
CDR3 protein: CASSPAMTGVDAFF